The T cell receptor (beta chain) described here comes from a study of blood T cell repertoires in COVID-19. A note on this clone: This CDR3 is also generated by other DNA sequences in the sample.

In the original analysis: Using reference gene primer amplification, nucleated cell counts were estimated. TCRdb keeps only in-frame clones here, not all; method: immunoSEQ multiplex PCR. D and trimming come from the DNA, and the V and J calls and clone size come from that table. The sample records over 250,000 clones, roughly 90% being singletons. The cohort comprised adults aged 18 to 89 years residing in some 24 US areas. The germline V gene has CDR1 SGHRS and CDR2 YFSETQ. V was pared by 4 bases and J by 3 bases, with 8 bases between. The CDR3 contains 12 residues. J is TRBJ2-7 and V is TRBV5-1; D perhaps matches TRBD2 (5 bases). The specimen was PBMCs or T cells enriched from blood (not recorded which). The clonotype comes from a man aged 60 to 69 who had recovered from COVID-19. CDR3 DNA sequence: TGCGCCAGCAGCCTGGACTTCTACGAGCAGTACTTC. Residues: CASSLDFYEQYF.